This T cell receptor beta chain comes out of a study of blood T cell repertoires in COVID-19. V was trimmed by 4 bases and J by 0 bases, leaving 9 bases between them. The CDR3 loop spans 15 amino acids. The germline gives CDR1 LGHNA, CDR2 YSLEER. Here immunoSEQ multiplex PCR was the method, and the copy in TCRdb shows in-frame clones only, minus some. The table records 97,000 or so clones, approximately 90% of them present only once. The chain couples TRBV4-3 to TRBJ2-2, with a weak D call TRBD1 (5 bases). Sequencing was done on a sample of peripheral blood. The TCR comes from a woman aged 45-60 years with COVID-19, enrolled during active disease. Here the CDR3 DNA reads TGCGCCAGCAGCCGTGGACAACCGAACACCGGGGAGCTGTTTTTT. Translating it yields CASSRGQPNTGELFF.